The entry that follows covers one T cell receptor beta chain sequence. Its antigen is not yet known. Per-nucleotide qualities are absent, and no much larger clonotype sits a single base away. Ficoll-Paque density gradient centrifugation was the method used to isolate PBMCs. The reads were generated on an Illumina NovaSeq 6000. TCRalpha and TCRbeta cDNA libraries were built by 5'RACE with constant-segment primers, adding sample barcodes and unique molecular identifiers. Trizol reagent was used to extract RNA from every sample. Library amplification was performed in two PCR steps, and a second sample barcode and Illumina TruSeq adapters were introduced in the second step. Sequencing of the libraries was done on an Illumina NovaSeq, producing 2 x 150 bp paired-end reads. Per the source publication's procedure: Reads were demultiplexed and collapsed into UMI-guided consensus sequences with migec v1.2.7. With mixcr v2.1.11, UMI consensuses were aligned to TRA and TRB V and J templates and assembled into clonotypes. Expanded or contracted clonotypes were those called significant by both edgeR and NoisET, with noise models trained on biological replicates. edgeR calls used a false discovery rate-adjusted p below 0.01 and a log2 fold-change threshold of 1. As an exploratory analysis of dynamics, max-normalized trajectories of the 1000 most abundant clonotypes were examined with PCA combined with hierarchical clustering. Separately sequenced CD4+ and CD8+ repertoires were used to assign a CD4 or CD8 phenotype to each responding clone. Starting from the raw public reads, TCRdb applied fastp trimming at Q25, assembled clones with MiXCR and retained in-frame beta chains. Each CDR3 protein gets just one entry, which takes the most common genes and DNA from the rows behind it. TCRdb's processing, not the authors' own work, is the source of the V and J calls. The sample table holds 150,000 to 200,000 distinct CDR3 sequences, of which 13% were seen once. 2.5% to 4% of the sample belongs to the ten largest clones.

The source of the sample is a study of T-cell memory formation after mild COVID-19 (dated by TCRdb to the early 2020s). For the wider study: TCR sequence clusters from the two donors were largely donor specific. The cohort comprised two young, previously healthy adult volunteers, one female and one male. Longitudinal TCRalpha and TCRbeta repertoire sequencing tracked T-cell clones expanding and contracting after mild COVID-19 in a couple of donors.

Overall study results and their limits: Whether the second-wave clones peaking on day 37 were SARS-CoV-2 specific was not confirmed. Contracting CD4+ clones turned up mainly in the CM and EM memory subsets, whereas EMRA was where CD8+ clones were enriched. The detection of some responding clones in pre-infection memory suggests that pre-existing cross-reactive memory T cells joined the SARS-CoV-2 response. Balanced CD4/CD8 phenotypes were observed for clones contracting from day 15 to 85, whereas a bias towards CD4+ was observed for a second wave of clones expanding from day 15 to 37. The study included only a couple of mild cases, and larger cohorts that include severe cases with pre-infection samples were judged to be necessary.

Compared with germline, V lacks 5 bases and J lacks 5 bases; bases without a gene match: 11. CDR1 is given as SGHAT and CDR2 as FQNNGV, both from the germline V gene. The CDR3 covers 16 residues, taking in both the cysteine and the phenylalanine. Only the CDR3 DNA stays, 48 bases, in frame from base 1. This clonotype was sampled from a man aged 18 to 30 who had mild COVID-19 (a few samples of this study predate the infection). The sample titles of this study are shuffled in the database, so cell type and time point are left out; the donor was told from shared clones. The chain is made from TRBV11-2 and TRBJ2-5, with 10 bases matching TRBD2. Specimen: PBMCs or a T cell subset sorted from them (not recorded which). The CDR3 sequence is CASSLTSGGVGETQYF. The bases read TGTGCCAGCAGCCTAACCAGCGGGGGGGTCGGGGAGACCCAGTACTTC. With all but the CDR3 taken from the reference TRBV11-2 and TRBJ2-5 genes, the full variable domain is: EAGVAQSPRYKIIEKRQSVAFWCNPISGHATLYWYQQILGQGPKLLIQFQNNGVVDDSQLPKDRFSAERLKGVDSTLKIQPAKLEDSAVYLCASSLTSGGVGETQYFGPGTRLLVL.